This entry describes one T cell receptor beta chain. These data are taken from a study of response to subunit inactivated influenza vaccine. TCRdb re-derived calls from the RT-PCR reads in MiXCR, one entry per CDR3 protein. The repertoire consists of around 600,000 distinct CDR3 sequences, with around 11% occurring once and the leading ten covering approximately 11%. This CDR3 is built from 14 residues. In germline, CDR1 is DFQATT, CDR2 SNEGSKA (reference sequence). Trimming pared 6 bases from V and 3 bases from J, leaving 12 bases between. This sample was shared with a second study, whose subject was T cells expressing NK-cell markers. That source reports: 5'RACE template switching with UMIs produced the TCR beta cDNA. Seven of the eight sequenced donors were HCMV-seropositive; one was seronegative. Unclear, still, was the HCMV specificity of the expanded NKG2C+ T cell clones.

The chain carries TRBV20-1 and TRBJ1-6; TRBD1 is a possible D gene (6 bases). The sequence came from a man between 50 and 59 years old who received an inactivated influenza vaccine. Source: PBMCs from blood, taken on the day of vaccination. The CDR3 coding sequence is TGCAGTGCCACGGACAGCAGCTATAATTCACCCCTCCACTTT. This translates into CSATDSSYNSPLHF.